Listed below are T cell receptor beta chains from one sample, sequenced in a study of blood T cells in healthy people across ages. TCRdb re-analysed the 5' RACE reads in MiXCR, keeping a single row per CDR3 protein. This table holds more than 1.4 million distinct CDR3 sequences, 35% to 45% found once. The sequenced sample consisted of blood. These receptors came from a woman aged 18 to 35 in good health. Each CDR3 is given without its conserved first and last residue. Clone size is not always given. Where it is, it says once, few, many or a class for expanded clones.

CDR3 length: 11; clone size: NA; V gene: TRBV20-1; J gene: TRBJ2-7; CDR3 protein: SARGLSAYKQY
CDR3 length: 13; clone size: NA; V gene: TRBV18; J gene: TRBJ1-5; CDR3 protein: ASSPEQGLNQPQH
CDR3 length: 17; clone size: NA; V gene: TRBV4-2; J gene: TRBJ2-7; CDR3 protein: ASRPSLGKSGSSSYEQY
CDR3 length: 15; clone size: NA; V gene: TRBV6-4; J gene: TRBJ2-7; CDR3 protein: ASSSSSRDRVQNEQY
CDR3 length: 11; clone size: few; V gene: TRBV12-3/TRBV12-4; J gene: TRBJ2-7; CDR3 protein: ASSETGFDEQY
CDR3 length: 11; clone size: NA; V gene: TRBV5-1; J gene: NA; CDR3 protein: ASSWTSGNEQY
CDR3 length: 15; clone size: NA; V gene: TRBV29-1; J gene: TRBJ2-3; CDR3 protein: SAEHRKAGVKTDTQY
CDR3 length: 11; clone size: many; V gene: TRBV3-1; J gene: TRBJ2-1; CDR3 protein: ASGGGAYNEQF
CDR3 length: 12; clone size: NA; V gene: TRBV29-1; J gene: TRBJ1-4; CDR3 protein: SVPTDATNEKLF
CDR3 length: 15; clone size: few; V gene: TRBV18; J gene: TRBJ2-6; CDR3 protein: ASSPQGIVTGANVLT
CDR3 length: 14; clone size: NA; V gene: TRBV12-3/TRBV12-4; J gene: TRBJ1-5; CDR3 protein: ASSSRGRGGSQPQH
CDR3 length: 12; clone size: NA; V gene: TRBV7-3; J gene: TRBJ2-1; CDR3 protein: ASSLITGYNEQF
CDR3 length: 14; clone size: NA; V gene: TRBV28; J gene: TRBJ2-1; CDR3 protein: ASSLGGHQSVGGQF
CDR3 length: 9; clone size: NA; V gene: TRBV29-1; J gene: TRBJ1-5; CDR3 protein: SVGDIQPQH
CDR3 length: 13; clone size: NA; V gene: TRBV7-2; J gene: TRBJ2-3; CDR3 protein: ASSAGDRVADTQY
CDR3 length: 12; clone size: NA; V gene: TRBV14; J gene: NA; CDR3 protein: ASSQKGENNEQY
CDR3 length: 13; clone size: few; V gene: TRBV6-5; J gene: TRBJ1-2; CDR3 protein: ASSTSFTGAYGYT
CDR3 length: 13; clone size: NA; V gene: TRBV10-3; J gene: TRBJ2-3; CDR3 protein: AISGEGWGTDTQY
CDR3 length: 9; clone size: few; V gene: TRBV5-1; J gene: TRBJ2-1; CDR3 protein: ASSSHLEQF
CDR3 length: 13; clone size: few; V gene: TRBV5-1; J gene: TRBJ2-1; CDR3 protein: ASRSGLAVYNEQF
CDR3 length: 13; clone size: NA; V gene: TRBV6-2/TRBV6-3; J gene: TRBJ2-5; CDR3 protein: ASFPLAGGGETQY
CDR3 length: 10; clone size: NA; V gene: TRBV20-1; J gene: TRBJ2-5; CDR3 protein: SARGRRETQY
CDR3 length: 12; clone size: NA; V gene: TRBV2; J gene: TRBJ2-7; CDR3 protein: ASSEGRGFHEQY
CDR3 length: 13; clone size: NA; V gene: TRBV12-3/TRBV12-4; J gene: TRBJ1-1; CDR3 protein: ASSDLGGVNTEAF
CDR3 length: 13; clone size: NA; V gene: TRBV27; J gene: TRBJ1-2; CDR3 protein: ASSLLAAGGYGYT
CDR3 length: 13; clone size: few; V gene: TRBV7-6; J gene: NA; CDR3 protein: ASSLNQGPTYEQY
CDR3 length: 13; clone size: few; V gene: TRBV7-2; J gene: TRBJ1-2; CDR3 protein: ASSLDPGQAYGYT
CDR3 length: 12; clone size: NA; V gene: TRBV10-3; J gene: TRBJ1-1; CDR3 protein: AISAEVLNTEAF
CDR3 length: 14; clone size: few; V gene: TRBV5-6; J gene: TRBJ2-1; CDR3 protein: ASSLGTSTGTNEQF
CDR3 length: 14; clone size: few; V gene: TRBV28; J gene: TRBJ2-3; CDR3 protein: ASSPRLRYSTDTQY
CDR3 length: 14; clone size: NA; V gene: TRBV10-2; J gene: TRBJ2-2; CDR3 protein: ASMKGTTSNTGELF
CDR3 length: 13; clone size: NA; V gene: TRBV3-1; J gene: TRBJ1-2; CDR3 protein: ASSQGPPGAYGYT
CDR3 length: 12; clone size: NA; V gene: TRBV7-9; J gene: TRBJ2-1; CDR3 protein: ASSLLALYNEQF
CDR3 length: 16; clone size: NA; V gene: TRBV29-1; J gene: TRBJ2-6; CDR3 protein: SVELASGVTSGANVLT
CDR3 length: 12; clone size: NA; V gene: TRBV12-5; J gene: TRBJ2-3; CDR3 protein: ASGTNLAGDTQY
CDR3 length: 12; clone size: NA; V gene: TRBV20-1; J gene: TRBJ2-2; CDR3 protein: SASMAGNTGELF
CDR3 length: 13; clone size: few; V gene: TRBV5-1; J gene: TRBJ2-3; CDR3 protein: ASSFRPGDTDTQY
CDR3 length: 13; clone size: NA; V gene: TRBV15; J gene: TRBJ1-5; CDR3 protein: ATSRDRAAFQPQH
CDR3 length: 13; clone size: few; V gene: TRBV5-1; J gene: TRBJ2-7; CDR3 protein: ASSLFGGKSYEQY
CDR3 length: 11; clone size: NA; V gene: TRBV6-5; J gene: TRBJ1-5; CDR3 protein: ASSWDPSQPQH
CDR3 length: 10; clone size: NA; V gene: TRBV3-1; J gene: TRBJ2-7; CDR3 protein: ASSHTVGEQY
CDR3 length: 13; clone size: NA; V gene: TRBV19; J gene: TRBJ2-1; CDR3 protein: ASSMQEEAYNEQF
CDR3 length: 11; clone size: NA; V gene: TRBV28; J gene: TRBJ2-7; CDR3 protein: ASNDRGIDEQY
CDR3 length: 12; clone size: NA; V gene: TRBV4-1; J gene: TRBJ1-1; CDR3 protein: ASSQDQLNTEAF
CDR3 length: 16; clone size: few; V gene: TRBV4-1; J gene: TRBJ2-3; CDR3 protein: ASSHSLASGGSTDTQY
CDR3 length: 16; clone size: NA; V gene: TRBV20-1; J gene: TRBJ2-3; CDR3 protein: SAQPLVSWESGTDTQY
CDR3 length: 15; clone size: few; V gene: TRBV7-9; J gene: TRBJ1-6; CDR3 protein: ASSLSYGRTYNSPLH
CDR3 length: 9; clone size: NA; V gene: TRBV5-1; J gene: TRBJ2-5; CDR3 protein: ASSLSEAQY
CDR3 length: 12; clone size: NA; V gene: TRBV25-1; J gene: TRBJ1-2; CDR3 protein: ASSDAGKRYGYT
CDR3 length: 14; clone size: NA; V gene: TRBV6-5; J gene: TRBJ1-1; CDR3 protein: ASSYGQGLKNTEAF
CDR3 length: 14; clone size: NA; V gene: TRBV6-5; J gene: TRBJ2-1; CDR3 protein: ASAPDLPAAYNEQF